This entry describes one T cell receptor (beta chain). Its antigen is currently unknown. This entry is derived from a study of siplizumab effects on memory and regulatory T cells. Method: immunoSEQ multiplex PCR; TCRdb's copy keeps in-frame clones and lacks some. The sample holds about 57,000 clones, over 65% seen once. Study outcomes and limitations: Sequences below about 10^-5 frequency were poorly captured, and few alloreactive clones mapped to unstimulated subsets.

The CDR3 extends over 13 amino acids. Germline loops: CDR1 SGHRS, CDR2 YFSETQ. Trimming removed 4 bases from V and 7 bases from J, with 12 bases in between. The TCR was taken from a human donor in good health. This chain connects TRBV5-1 to TRBJ1-3; D is unclear. Sequenced material: memory CD4+ T cells sorted from blood. In DNA form, the CDR3 reads TGCGCCAGCAGCCTAACTGTCGACAACACCATATATTTT. Protein: CASSLTVDNTIYF.